A selection of T cell receptor beta chains follows, all from one sample in a study of metastatic and nonmetastatic thyroid tumors. Through MiXCR, TCRdb re-clonotyped the PCR reads. The table lists tens of thousands of clones, 13% of them singletons. The specimen sequenced was blood. The receptors derive from a female donor with papillary thyroid cancer or a benign thyroid nodule (not recorded which). Some clones in this sample may be carry-over from other donors' samples. Each CDR3 is given with its conserved first and last residue. D genes are given only for firm matches. Size is stated for part of the rows, as once, few or many counts, or as a class when the clone is expanded.

V gene	D gene	clone size	J gene	CDR3 protein	CDR3 DNA
TRBV5-1	TRBD1	once	TRBJ2-7	CASSHGTGGSYEQYF	TGCGCCAGCAGCCACGGGACAGGGGGTTCCTACGAGCAGTACTTC
TRBV24-1	NA	many	TRBJ2-1	CATSDRKIRGPSSYNEQFF	TGTGCCACCAGTGACCGGAAGATCAGGGGCCCTAGCTCCTACAATGAGCAGTTCTTC
TRBV6-1	NA	few	TRBJ1-1	CASSRTTTQNTEAFF	TGTGCCAGCAGTCGAACCACAACCCAGAACACTGAAGCTTTCTTT
TRBV28	NA	many	TRBJ1-6	CASSFPGANSPLHF	TGTGCCAGCAGTTTTCCAGGGGCTAATTCACCCCTCCACTTT
TRBV12-3/TRBV12-4	NA	many	TRBJ1-6	CASSFGSYNSPLHF	TGTGCCAGCAGTTTCGGGTCCTATAATTCACCCCTCCACTTT
TRBV7-9	NA	NA	TRBJ2-7	CASSQPNGSSYEQYF	TGTGCCAGCAGCCAACCTAACGGGTCATCCTACGAGCAGTACTTC
TRBV11-1	TRBD2	many	TRBJ2-5	CASSASILAGGLVETQYF	TGTGCCAGCAGCGCCTCGATTCTAGCGGGAGGGCTTGTAGAGACCCAGTACTTC
TRBV12-3/TRBV12-4	NA	many	TRBJ1-1	CASSSLLNTEAFF	TGTGCCAGCAGTTCCTTGCTGAACACTGAAGCTTTCTTT
TRBV28	TRBD2	few	TRBJ2-3	CASSLSPGLALSDTQYF	TGTGCCAGCAGTTTATCCCCGGGACTAGCGCTTTCAGATACGCAGTATTTT
TRBV4-1	TRBD1	NA	TRBJ2-7	CASSDRVTNEQYF	TGCGCCAGCAGCGACAGGGTGACAAACGAGCAGTACTTC
TRBV20-1	NA	medium-sized	TRBJ2-1	CSARRLFGTHNEQFF	TGCAGTGCTCGGAGGTTATTCGGGACCCACAATGAGCAGTTCTTC
TRBV20-1	TRBD2	many	TRBJ2-1	CSARGLRLAGLNEQFF	TGCAGTGCTAGAGGGTTGAGACTAGCGGGTCTTAATGAGCAGTTCTTC
TRBV6-6	TRBD1	many	TRBJ1-2	CASSYSQGAVNYGYTF	TGTGCCAGCAGTTATTCACAGGGGGCGGTTAACTATGGCTACACCTTC
TRBV7-9	NA	many	TRBJ1-1	CASNPAVPSAEAFF	TGTGCCAGCAACCCCGCTGTCCCATCCGCTGAAGCTTTCTTT
TRBV2	TRBD1	many	TRBJ1-1	CAGRTGEKTEAFF	TGTGCCGGACGGACAGGGGAGAAGACTGAAGCTTTCTTT
TRBV20-1	NA	many	TRBJ2-5	CSARDLLRSQETQYF	TGCAGTGCTAGAGATCTTTTGCGGAGCCAAGAGACCCAGTACTTC
TRBV11-3	NA	medium-sized	TRBJ2-1	CASSWTGDPYNEQFF	TGTGCCAGCAGTTGGACGGGGGACCCCTACAATGAGCAGTTCTTC
TRBV7-3	TRBD1	many	TRBJ2-7	CASSLFQGAYEQYF	TGTGCCAGCAGCTTATTCCAGGGGGCCTACGAGCAGTACTTC
TRBV4-2	TRBD2	many	TRBJ2-5	CASSLRLAGGPGETQYF	TGTGCCAGCAGCCTAAGACTAGCGGGAGGGCCAGGAGAGACCCAGTACTTC
TRBV19	NA	many	TRBJ2-7	CASKVQIGSYEQYF	TGTGCCAGTAAGGTGCAAATTGGGTCATACGAGCAGTACTTC
TRBV18	NA	NA	TRBJ2-7	CTSSGDISGFEQYF	TGTACCAGCTCAGGAGACATCTCGGGGTTCGAGCAGTACTTC
TRBV6-2/TRBV6-3	TRBD2	NA	TRBJ2-3	CASSYSTLYPGLVSTDTQYF	TGTGCCAGCAGTTACTCGACGCTCTACCCGGGACTAGTAAGCACAGATACGCAGTATTTT
TRBV12-3/TRBV12-4	NA	many	TRBJ1-4	CASSLRQGREKLFF	TGTGCCAGCAGTTTGCGGCAGGGCAGGGAAAAACTGTTTTTT
TRBV10-3	NA	many	TRBJ1-6	CAISESTNSPLHF	TGTGCCATCAGTGAGTCGACAAATTCACCCCTCCACTTT
TRBV9	NA	NA	TRBJ2-3	CASSVDFTDRQYF	TGTGCCAGCAGCGTAGACTTTACGGATAGGCAGTATTTT
TRBV5-1	TRBD2	once	TRBJ2-5	CASSSSGGYQETQYF	TGCGCCAGCAGCTCCAGCGGGGGCTACCAAGAGACCCAGTACTTC